This T cell receptor beta chain is from a study of blood T cell repertoires in COVID-19. The overall study: Donors in the United States, Italy and Spain gave samples during acute or convalescent COVID-19. Sources were T cells, B-cell-depleted T cells, or PBMCs; the material itself was cDNA or gDNA.

V lost 4 bases and J lost 0; bases outside the gene matches: 3. Per the germline V gene, CDR1 is SGHVS and CDR2 is FNYEAQ. The CDR3 length is 15 residues. In the original workflow: Amplification of reference gene primers provided the estimated nucleated cell counts. Produced via immunoSEQ multiplex PCR; TCRdb's table is partial and in-frame only. D and trimming come from the DNA, and the V and J calls and clone size come from that table. The sample has around 150,000 clones, under 95% seen once; the top ten hold about 2%. The sample comprised peripheral blood. The genes are TRBV7-6 and TRBJ1-3; 7 nucleotides align to TRBD1. This receptor was taken from a man aged 18 to 35 with acute or convalescent COVID-19. CDR3 bases: TGTGCCAGCAGCTCTTGGGACAGCTCTGGAAACACCATATATTTT. It specifies CASSSWDSSGNTIYF.